The 13 T cell receptor beta chains below come from one sample, sequenced in a study of T cells in Graves' hyperthyroidism and ophthalmopathy (dated by TCRdb to between 2018 and 2021). Library preparation was by multiplex PCR. TCRdb lists the instrument as Illumina HiSeq 2000. Amplification of TCR beta CDR3 regions was carried out from RNA transcripts. For the first round of RT-PCR on the TCR CDR3, the HTBI primer set was used together with the Qiagen OneStep RT-PCR kit. TCRdb took the public reads, trimmed them with fastp at Q25, ran MiXCR for clone calling and kept in-frame beta chains. For every CDR3 protein sequence, its rows merge into one entry that carries the most common genes and DNA. This sample has roughly 740,000 distinct CDR3 sequences in its table, and 16% of those were observed once. About 8.4% of the sample is in the top ten clones. Sequences were obtained from blood. These receptors were obtained from a man between 18 and 29 years old with Graves' hyperthyroidism.

This clonotype was counted ten times or more. The chain employs TRBV29-1 and TRBJ2-5; unclear D gene. The CDR3 covers 12 residues. The V gene's germline CDR1 is SQVTM and CDR2 ANQGSEA. Trimming pared 7 bases from V and 4 bases from J, leaving 13 bases between. The CDR3 sequence is CSERRVGETQYF. The CDR3 DNA sequence: TGCAGCGAGCGCCGTGTTGGAGAGACCCAGTACTTC.

In this sample, this clonotype turned up many times. V and J are TRBV20-1 and TRBJ2-7; D is tentatively TRBD1 or TRBD2 (5 bases each). The V gene's germline CDR1 is DFQATT and CDR2 SNEGSKA (reference sequence). The CDR3 contains 12 residues. With 6 bases removed from V and 1 base from J, the gap between germline ends came to 10 bases. The CDR3 here is CSAGTSSYEQYF. DNA for the CDR3: TGCAGTGCGGGGACCTCTTCCTACGAGCAGTACTTC.

The chain carries TRBV7-9 and TRBJ2-1, with 10 positions matching TRBD2. Germline V gives CDR1 SEHNR, CDR2 FQNEAQ (reference sequence). The CDR3 runs 23 residues. Trimming at V came to 4 bases and at J to 6 bases, leaving 30 bases not matched to a gene. The CDR3 DNA sequence: TGTGCCAGCAGCTCAACTATTAAATCAGCGGGAGGGCGGTTCACCCCCTCGGGCAATGAGCAGTTCTTC. This gives the protein CASSSTIKSAGGRFTPSGNEQFF. The full variable domain, with the rest looked up from reference TRBV7-9 and TRBJ2-1, is DTGVSQNPRHKITKRGQNVTFRCDPISEHNRLYWYRQTLGQGPEFLTYFQNEAQLEKSRLLSDRFSAERPKGSFSTLEIQRTEQGDSAMYLCASSSTIKSAGGRFTPSGNEQFFGPGTRLTVL.

J is TRBJ2-3 and V is TRBV4-1; D ambiguous. The V gene's germline CDR1 is MGHRA and CDR2 YSYEKL. The ends were cut back, 1 base at V and 2 bases at J, with 7 bases in the middle. This CDR3 comprises 14 residues. CDR3 amino acids: CASSQVLVTDTQYF. CDR3 bases: TGCGCCAGCAGCCAAGTTTTAGTCACAGATACGCAGTATTTT.

V gene TRBV2 combines with J gene TRBJ2-7; D perhaps matches TRBD2 (7 bases). Per the germline V gene, CDR1 is SNHLY and CDR2 is FYNNEI. Trimming took off 7 bases at V and 2 bases at J, with 21 bases between the two ends. The CDR3 consists of 16 residues. The CDR3 nucleotides are TGTGCCAGCATCCAAGGGGGGGGCCAAAACGCCTACGAGCAGTACTTC. It yields the protein CASIQGGGQNAYEQYF.

This clonotype was observed at least ten times. This chain connects TRBV6-1 to TRBJ1-1; 7 nucleotides agree with TRBD1. This CDR3 is built from 13 residues. Germline V gives CDR1 MNHNS, CDR2 SASEGT. The junction had 4 bases not matched to a gene; V was cut back by 4 bases and J by 5 bases. The CDR3 bases are TGTGCCAGCAGTGCACAGGGGAGAACTGAAGCTTTCTTT. As protein: CASSAQGRTEAFF.

The chain carries TRBV7-3 and TRBJ2-6; 8 bases are a match to TRBD1. Losses at the gene ends were 5 bases for V and 4 bases for J; bases not matched to a gene: 13. The CDR3 spans 18 residues. Germline CDR1 is SGHTA and CDR2 is FQGTGA. CDR3 sequence: CASSRTGSGFLGANVLTF. In DNA form, the CDR3 reads TGTGCCAGCAGCCGGACAGGGTCGGGATTTCTGGGGGCCAACGTCCTGACTTTC.

V and J are TRBV6-5 and TRBJ2-7, with no clear D. The V gene's germline CDR1 is MNHEY and CDR2 SVGAGI. Trimming left V 2 bases short and J 3 bases short, with 8 bases between. The CDR3 extends over 13 amino acids. The CDR3 DNA reads as TGTGCCAGCAGTTACCAAGAAGACTACGAGCAGTACTTC. Its protein product is CASSYQEDYEQYF.

This rearrangement joins TRBV29-1 to TRBJ2-5; D gene uncertain. There are 12 residues in the CDR3. Looked up from germline, CDR1 is SQVTM and CDR2 is ANQGSEA. Trimming removed 0 bases at V and 4 bases at J, with 6 bases between. The CDR3 sequence: CSVEEGPETQYF. The CDR3 DNA is TGCAGCGTTGAAGAAGGGCCAGAGACCCAGTACTTC. Based on the CDR3 plus reference TRBV29-1 and TRBJ2-5, the full variable domain is SAVISQKPSRDICQRGTSLTIQCQVDSQVTMMFWYRQQPGQSLTLIATANQGSEATYESGFVIDKFPISRPNLTFSTLTVSNMSPEDSSIYLCSVEEGPETQYFGPGTRLLVL.

The genes are TRBV10-3 and TRBJ2-1, with D tentatively TRBD2 (7 bases). Looked up from germline, CDR1 is ENHRY and CDR2 is SYGVKD. Trimming cost V 8 bases and J 5 bases, with 19 bases left between them. The CDR3 spans 15 residues. CDR3 in amino acids: CAIPPRGARNNEQFF. CDR3 nucleotides: TGTGCCATCCCACCCCGGGGGGCAAGAAACAATGAGCAGTTCTTC.

This clonotype was found many times. The chain links TRBV11-2 to TRBJ2-1; no reliable D call. The CDR3 totals 15 residues. Germline V gives CDR1 SGHAT, CDR2 FQNNGV. With 2 bases removed from V and 0 bases from J, the gap between germline ends came to 8 bases. The CDR3 reads CASSLIQSSYNEQFF. CDR3 nucleotide sequence: TGTGCCAGCAGCTTAATACAGAGCTCCTACAATGAGCAGTTCTTC.

This clonotype occurred many times. The CDR3: CASSHTRRGWMGTEAFF. Here the CDR3 DNA reads TGTGCCAGCAGTCACACTCGCAGGGGATGGATGGGCACTGAAGCTTTCTTT. This chain joins TRBV6-1 and TRBJ1-1; D may be TRBD1 (6 bases). The CDR3 covers 17 residues. V lost 5 bases and J 4 bases, leaving 23 bases between the germline ends. CDR1 is MNHNS and CDR2 is SASEGT in the germline V gene.

In this sample, this clonotype turned up many times. The chain combines TRBV6-1 with TRBJ2-7, with TRBD2 matching over 8 bases. With 8 bases clipped from V and 2 bases from J, the junction kept 11 bases outside the gene matches. The CDR3 is 15 amino acids. Per germline, CDR1 MNHNS and CDR2 SASEGT. The CDR3 coding sequence is TGTGCCAGCTCAAACCTCGGGACTAGGGCCTACGAGCAGTACTTC. Translating gives CASSNLGTRAYEQYF.